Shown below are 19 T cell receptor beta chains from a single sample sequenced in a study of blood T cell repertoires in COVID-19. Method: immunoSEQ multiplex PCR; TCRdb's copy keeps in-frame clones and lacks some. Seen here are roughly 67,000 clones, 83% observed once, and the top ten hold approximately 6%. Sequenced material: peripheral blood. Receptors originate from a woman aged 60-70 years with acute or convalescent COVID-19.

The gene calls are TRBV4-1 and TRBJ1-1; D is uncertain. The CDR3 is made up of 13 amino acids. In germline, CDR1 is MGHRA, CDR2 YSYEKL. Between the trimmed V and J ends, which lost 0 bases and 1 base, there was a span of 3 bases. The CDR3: CASSQDSNTEAFF. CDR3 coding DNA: TGCGCCAGCAGCCAAGACTCGAACACTGAAGCTTTCTTT.

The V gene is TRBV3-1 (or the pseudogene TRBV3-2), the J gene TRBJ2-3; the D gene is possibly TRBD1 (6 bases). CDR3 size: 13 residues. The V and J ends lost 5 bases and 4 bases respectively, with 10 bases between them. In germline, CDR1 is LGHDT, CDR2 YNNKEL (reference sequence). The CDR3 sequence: CASSSHRADTQYF. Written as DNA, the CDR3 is TGTGCCAGCAGCTCTCACAGGGCAGATACGCAGTATTTT.

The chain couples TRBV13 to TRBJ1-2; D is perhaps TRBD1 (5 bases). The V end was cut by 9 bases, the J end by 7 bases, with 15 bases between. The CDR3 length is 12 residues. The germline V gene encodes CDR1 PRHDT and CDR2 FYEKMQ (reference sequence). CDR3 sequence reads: CASGRGIGGYTF. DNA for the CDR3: TGTGCCAGTGGGCGGGGGATCGGTGGCTACACCTTC.

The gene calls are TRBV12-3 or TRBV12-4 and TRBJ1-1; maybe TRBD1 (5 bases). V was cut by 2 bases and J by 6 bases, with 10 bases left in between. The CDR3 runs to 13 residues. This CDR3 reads CASSLSGGAEAFF. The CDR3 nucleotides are TGTGCCAGCAGTTTATCGGGGGGGGCTGAAGCTTTCTTT.

The CDR3 is CASSGGGAGSTEAFF. The DNA of the CDR3 is TGTGCCAGCAGCGGCGGGGGCGCCGGTAGCACTGAAGCTTTCTTT. This chain joins TRBV9 and TRBJ1-1; tentatively, D is TRBD1 (6 bases). Trimming removed 3 bases at V and 4 bases at J, with 16 bases between. CDR3 length: 15 residues. Per the germline V gene, CDR1 is SGDLS and CDR2 is YYNGEE.

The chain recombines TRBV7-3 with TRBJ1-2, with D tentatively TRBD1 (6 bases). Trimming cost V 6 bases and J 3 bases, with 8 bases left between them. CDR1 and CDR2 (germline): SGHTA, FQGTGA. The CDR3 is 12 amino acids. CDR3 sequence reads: CASRGGDYGYTF. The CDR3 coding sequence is TGTGCCAGCAGAGGGGGGGACTATGGCTACACCTTC.

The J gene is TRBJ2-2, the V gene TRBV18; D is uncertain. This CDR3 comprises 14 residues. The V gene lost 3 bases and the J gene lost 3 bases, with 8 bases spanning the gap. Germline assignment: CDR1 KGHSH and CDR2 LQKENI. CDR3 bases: TGTGCCAGCTCACCTTCCTACGACACCGGGGAGCTGTTTTTT. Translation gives CASSPSYDTGELFF.

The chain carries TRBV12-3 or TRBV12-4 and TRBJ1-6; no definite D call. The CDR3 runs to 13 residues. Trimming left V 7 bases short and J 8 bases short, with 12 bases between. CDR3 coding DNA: TGTGCCAGCACCTTCGGAGCCTATTCACCCCTCCACTTT. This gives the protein CASTFGAYSPLHF.

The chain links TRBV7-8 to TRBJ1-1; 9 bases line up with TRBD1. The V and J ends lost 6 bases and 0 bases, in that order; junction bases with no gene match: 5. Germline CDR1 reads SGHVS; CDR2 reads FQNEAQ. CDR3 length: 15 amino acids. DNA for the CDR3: TGTGCCAGCAGTTTACAGGGGGCGGTGAACACTGAAGCTTTCTTT. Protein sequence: CASSLQGAVNTEAFF. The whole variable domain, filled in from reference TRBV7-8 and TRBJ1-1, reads GAGVSQSPRYKVAKRGQDVALRCDPISGHVSLFWYQQALGQGPEFLTYFQNEAQLDKSGLPSDRFFAERPEGSVSTLKIQRTQQEDSAVYLCASSLQGAVNTEAFFGQGTRLTVV.

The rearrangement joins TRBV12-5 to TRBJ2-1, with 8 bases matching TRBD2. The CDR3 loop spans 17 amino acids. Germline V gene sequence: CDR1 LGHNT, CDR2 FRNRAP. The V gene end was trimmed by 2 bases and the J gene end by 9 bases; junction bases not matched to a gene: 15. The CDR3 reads CASGLSILADRPGEQFF. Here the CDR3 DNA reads TGTGCTAGTGGTTTGTCCATACTAGCGGACCGACCGGGTGAGCAGTTCTTC. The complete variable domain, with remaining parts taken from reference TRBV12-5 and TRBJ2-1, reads DARVTQTPRHKVTEMGQEVTMRCQPILGHNTVFWYRQTMMQGLELLAYFRNRAPLDDSGMPKDRFSAEMPDATLATLKIQPSEPRDSAVYFCASGLSILADRPGEQFFGPGTRLTVL.

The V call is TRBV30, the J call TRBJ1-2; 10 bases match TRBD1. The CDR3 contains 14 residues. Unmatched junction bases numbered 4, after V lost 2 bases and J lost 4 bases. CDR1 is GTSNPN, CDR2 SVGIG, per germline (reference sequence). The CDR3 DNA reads TGTGCCTGGAGTCCGGGACAGGGGAGCTATGGCTACACCTTC. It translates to CAWSPGQGSYGYTF.

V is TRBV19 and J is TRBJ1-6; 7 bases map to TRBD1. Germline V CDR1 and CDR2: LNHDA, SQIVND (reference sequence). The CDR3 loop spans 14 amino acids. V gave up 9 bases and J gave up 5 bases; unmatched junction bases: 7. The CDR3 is CASHSGTDNSPLHF. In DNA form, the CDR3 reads TGTGCCAGCCACTCCGGGACAGATAATTCACCCCTCCACTTT.

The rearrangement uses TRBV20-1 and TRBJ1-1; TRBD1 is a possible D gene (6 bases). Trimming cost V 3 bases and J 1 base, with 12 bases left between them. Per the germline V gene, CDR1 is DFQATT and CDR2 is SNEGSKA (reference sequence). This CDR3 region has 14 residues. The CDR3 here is CSASADRANTEAFF. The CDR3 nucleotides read TGCAGTGCTAGTGCGGACAGAGCGAACACTGAAGCTTTCTTT.

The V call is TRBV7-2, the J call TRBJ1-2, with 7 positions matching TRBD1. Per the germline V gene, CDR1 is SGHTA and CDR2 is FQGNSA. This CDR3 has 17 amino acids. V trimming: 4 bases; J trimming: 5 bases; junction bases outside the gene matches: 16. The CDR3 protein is CASSSNSNPGTAYGYTF. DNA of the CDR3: TGTGCCAGCAGCTCCAATAGCAATCCCGGGACAGCTTATGGCTACACCTTC.

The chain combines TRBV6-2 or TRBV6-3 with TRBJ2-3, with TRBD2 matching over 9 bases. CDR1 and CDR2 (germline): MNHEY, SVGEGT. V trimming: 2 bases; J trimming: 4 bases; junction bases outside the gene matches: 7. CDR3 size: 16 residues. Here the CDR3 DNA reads TGTGCCAGCAGTTACAGGCGGGGGGGGGATCCAGATACGCAGTATTTT. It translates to CASSYRRGGDPDTQYF.

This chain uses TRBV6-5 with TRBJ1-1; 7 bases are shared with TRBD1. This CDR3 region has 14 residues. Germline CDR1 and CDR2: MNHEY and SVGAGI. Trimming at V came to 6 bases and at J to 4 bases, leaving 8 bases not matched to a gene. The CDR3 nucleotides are TGTGCCAGCAGCTTCAGGGGGGTGAGCACTGAAGCTTTCTTT. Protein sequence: CASSFRGVSTEAFF.

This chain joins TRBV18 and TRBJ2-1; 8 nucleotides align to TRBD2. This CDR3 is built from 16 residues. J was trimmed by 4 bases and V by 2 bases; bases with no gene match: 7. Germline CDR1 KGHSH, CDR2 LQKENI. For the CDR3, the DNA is TGTGCCAGCTCACCATCATCGGGGGGGCAGTACAATGAGCAGTTCTTC. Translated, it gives CASSPSSGGQYNEQFF.

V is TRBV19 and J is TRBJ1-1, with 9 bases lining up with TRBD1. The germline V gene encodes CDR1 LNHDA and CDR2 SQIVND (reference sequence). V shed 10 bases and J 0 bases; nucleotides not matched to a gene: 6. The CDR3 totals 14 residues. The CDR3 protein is CATRTGDMNTEAFF. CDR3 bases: TGTGCCACCCGGACAGGGGACATGAACACTGAAGCTTTCTTT.

This CDR3 is CASSSGLTGLDSPLHF. DNA of the CDR3: TGTGCCAGCAGTTCAGGACTGACAGGGCTGGATTCACCCCTCCACTTT. The chain carries TRBV27 and TRBJ1-6, with 7 bases identical to TRBD1. The J segment lost 8 bases and the V segment lost 4 bases, leaving 11 bases of the junction unmatched. Looked up from germline, CDR1 is MNHEY and CDR2 is SMNVEV (reference sequence). The CDR3 has 16 amino acids.